This T cell receptor beta chain was found in a study of T cell changes during pregnancy in multiple sclerosis. Produced via immunoSEQ multiplex PCR; TCRdb's table is partial and in-frame only. This table has 25,000 to 30,000 clones, 75% to 95% appearing once. The TCR was taken from a female donor with multiple sclerosis, enrolled in a pregnancy study. The material sequenced was CD8+ T cells from peripheral blood mononuclear cells, taken before pregnancy.

Here the CDR3 reads CASSLDRTYEQYF. In DNA, the CDR3 is TGTGCCAGCAGCTTAGACAGGACCTACGAGCAGTACTTC. This chain uses TRBV7-9 with TRBJ2-7, with D possibly matching TRBD1 (5 bases). The CDR3 consists of 13 residues. Germline CDR1 and CDR2: SEHNR and FQNEAQ (reference sequence). V was clipped by 1 base and J by 2 bases, with 6 bases between them.